This T cell receptor (beta chain) was observed in a study of blood T cell repertoires in COVID-19. Looked up from germline, CDR1 is SGHRS and CDR2 is YFSETQ. The CDR3 loop spans 15 amino acids. V dropped 0 bases and J dropped 4 bases, with 12 bases sitting between them. Original data processing: Reference gene primers were amplified, and this amplification served to estimate nucleated cell counts. This table comes from immunoSEQ multiplex PCR, and its TCRdb copy is limited to in-frame clones, with some not included. That table gives V, J and clone size, and the DNA gave D and trimming. Altogether roughly 350,000 clones are present, 85% to 90% being singletons, with the ten largest covering 5.5% to 7.5%.

The chain uses TRBV5-1 and TRBJ2-3, with D perhaps TRBD2 (5 bases). Sequencing was performed on peripheral blood. The TCR sequence derives from a woman between 65 and 79 years old with COVID-19, enrolled during active disease. Written as DNA, the CDR3 is TGCGCCAGCAGCTTGGCGCAGAGGGCGGCAGATACGCAGTATTTT. It codes for CASSLAQRAADTQYF.